This T cell receptor (beta chain) was observed in a study of shared clonotypes between healthy human individuals. The length of the CDR3 is 13 residues. V lost 8 bases and J lost 8; bases outside the gene matches: 10. The germline CDR1 and CDR2 sequences are MNHNY and SVGAGI (reference sequence). Libraries were prepared by immunoSEQ multiplex PCR; TCRdb keeps only in-frame clonotypes and omits some of them. The sample carries about 480,000 clones, around 74% recorded once. The chain combines TRBV6-6 with TRBJ2-3; 7 positions agree with TRBD1. This sequence was found in a woman aged 40 to 49 in good health. Some clones in this sample may be carry-over from other donors' samples. Sequenced input: PBMCs. CDR3 sequence: CASCLYRDSTQYF. DNA of the CDR3: TGTGCCAGCTGTCTCTACAGGGACAGTACGCAGTATTTT.